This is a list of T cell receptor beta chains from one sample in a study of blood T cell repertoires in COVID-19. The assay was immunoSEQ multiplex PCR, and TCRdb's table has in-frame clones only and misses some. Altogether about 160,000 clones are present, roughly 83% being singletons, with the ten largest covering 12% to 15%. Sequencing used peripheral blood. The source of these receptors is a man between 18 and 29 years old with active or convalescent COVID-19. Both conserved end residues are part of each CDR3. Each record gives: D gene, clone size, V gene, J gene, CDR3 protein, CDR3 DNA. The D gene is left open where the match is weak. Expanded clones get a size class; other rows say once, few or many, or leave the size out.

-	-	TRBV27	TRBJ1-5	CASILIYVTNQPQHF	TGTGCCAGCATCCTTATATATGTTACAAATCAGCCCCAGCATTTT
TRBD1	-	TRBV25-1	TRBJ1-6	CASSARDRFHF	TGTGCCAGCAGTGCCCGGGACAGGTTCCACTTT
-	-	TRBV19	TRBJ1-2	CASSIVGAKTIYGYTF	TGTGCCAGTAGTATAGTTGGGGCCAAGACGATCTATGGCTACACCTTC
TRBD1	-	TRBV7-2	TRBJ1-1	CASSWRQGGTEAFF	TGTGCCAGCAGCTGGAGACAGGGCGGCACTGAAGCTTTCTTT
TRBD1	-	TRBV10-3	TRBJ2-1	CAISPDRDTYNEQFF	TGTGCCATCAGCCCCGACAGGGATACCTACAATGAGCAGTTCTTC
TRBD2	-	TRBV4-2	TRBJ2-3	CASSQQLAGGGDTQYF	TGTGCCAGCAGCCAACAACTAGCGGGGGGTGGAGATACGCAGTATTTT
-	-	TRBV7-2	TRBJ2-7	CASSPTASYEQYF	TGTGCCAGCAGCCCGACAGCCTCCTACGAGCAGTACTTC
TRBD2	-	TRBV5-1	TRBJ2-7	CASSFSGRDVDEQYF	TGCGCCAGCAGCTTCAGCGGGAGGGATGTAGACGAGCAGTACTTC
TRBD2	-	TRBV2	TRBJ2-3	CASRQTSGSSSDTQYF	TGTGCCAGCAGACAAACTAGCGGGAGTAGTTCAGATACGCAGTATTTT
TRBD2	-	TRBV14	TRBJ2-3	CASSHLSGRVTDTQYF	TGTGCCAGCAGCCATTTGAGTGGGAGGGTCACAGATACGCAGTATTTT
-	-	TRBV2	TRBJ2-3	CASSSSGSRPDTQYF	TGTGCCAGCAGCAGTTCCGGGTCGAGGCCAGATACGCAGTATTTT
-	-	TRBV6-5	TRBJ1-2	CASSYSWRATYGYTF	TGTGCCAGCAGTTACTCCTGGAGGGCGACCTATGGCTACACCTTC
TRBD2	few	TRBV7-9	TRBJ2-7	CASSSTSEAYEQYF	TGTGCCAGCAGCTCGACTAGCGAGGCCTACGAGCAGTACTTC
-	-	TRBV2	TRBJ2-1	CASSVGRYNEQFF	TGTGCCAGCAGTGTGGGCAGGTACAATGAGCAGTTCTTC
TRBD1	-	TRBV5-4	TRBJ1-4	CASSKGQASNEKLFF	TGTGCCAGCAGCAAAGGACAGGCGAGTAATGAAAAACTGTTTTTT
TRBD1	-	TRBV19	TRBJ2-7	CASTGLGQGTYEQYF	TGTGCCAGTACCGGGCTCGGACAGGGAACCTACGAGCAGTACTTC
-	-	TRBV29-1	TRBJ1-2	CSVSRQGTNYGYTF	TGCAGCGTTAGCCGGCAGGGGACGAACTATGGCTACACCTTC
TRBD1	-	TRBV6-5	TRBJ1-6	CASSRGDRGNSPLHF	TGTGCCAGCAGTCGCGGGGACAGGGGTAATTCACCCCTCCACTTT
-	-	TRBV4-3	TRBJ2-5	CASSPFRLGGTQYF	TGCGCCAGCAGCCCATTTAGGCTAGGGGGAACCCAGTACTTC
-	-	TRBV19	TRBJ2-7	CASSTRLDSYEQYF	TGTGCCAGTAGTACCAGACTCGACTCCTACGAGCAGTACTTC
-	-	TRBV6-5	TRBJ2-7	CASTGISYEQYF	TGTGCCAGCACAGGGATCTCCTACGAGCAGTACTTC
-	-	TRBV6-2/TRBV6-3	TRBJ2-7	CASSVPGKVEQYF	TGTGCCAGCAGTGTGCCAGGGAAGGTCGAGCAGTACTTC
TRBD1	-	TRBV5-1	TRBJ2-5	CASSSQQGAGETQYF	TGCGCCAGCAGCTCTCAACAGGGGGCGGGAGAGACCCAGTACTTC
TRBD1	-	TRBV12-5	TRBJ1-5	CASALRWRQGASQPQHF	TGTGCTAGCGCATTGAGGTGGAGACAGGGGGCTAGTCAGCCCCAGCATTTT
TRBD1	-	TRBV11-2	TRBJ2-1	CASSLEYGLRDRRNEQFF	TGTGCCAGCAGCTTAGAATATGGCCTCCGGGACAGAAGGAATGAGCAGTTCTTC
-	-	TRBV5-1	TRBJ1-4	CASSLGQSGKLFF	TGCGCCAGCAGCTTGGGACAGTCGGGAAAACTGTTTTTT
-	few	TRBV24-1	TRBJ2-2	CATSDPTGELFF	TGTGCCACCAGTGATCCTACCGGGGAGCTGTTTTTT
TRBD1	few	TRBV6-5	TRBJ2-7	CASSTPGDRDYEQYF	TGTGCCAGCAGTACCCCAGGGGACAGGGACTACGAGCAGTACTTC
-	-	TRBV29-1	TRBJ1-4	CSVGRVANEKLFF	TGCAGCGTTGGACGGGTGGCTAATGAAAAACTGTTTTTT
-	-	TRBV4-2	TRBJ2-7	CASSQERQRSSYEQYF	TGTGCCAGCAGCCAAGAGAGGCAGCGGAGCTCCTACGAGCAGTACTTC
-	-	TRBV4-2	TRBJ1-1	CASRTGLDTEAFF	TGTGCCAGCAGAACAGGGCTTGACACTGAAGCTTTCTTT
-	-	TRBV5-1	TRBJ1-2	CASSLAEVESSGYTF	TGCGCCAGCAGCTTGGCCGAGGTTGAGAGTTCTGGCTACACCTTC
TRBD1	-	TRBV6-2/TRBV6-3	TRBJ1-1	CASSSDRVNTEAFF	TGTGCCAGCAGTTCCGACAGGGTGAACACTGAAGCTTTCTTT
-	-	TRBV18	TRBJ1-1	CASSPIRGEGTEAFF	TGTGCCAGCTCACCGATCCGGGGGGAGGGCACTGAAGCTTTCTTT
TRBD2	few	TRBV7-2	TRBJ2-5	CASSFLRPGLAGGETQYF	TGTGCCAGCAGCTTCCTCCGACCGGGACTAGCGGGGGGAGAGACCCAGTACTTC
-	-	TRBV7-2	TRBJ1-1	CASSSRQAGRAEAFF	TGTGCCAGCAGCTCACGACAGGCCGGGAGGGCTGAAGCTTTCTTT
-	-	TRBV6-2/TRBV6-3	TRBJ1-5	CASSGEGRPQHF	TGTGCCAGCAGTGGGGAGGGGCGGCCCCAGCATTTT
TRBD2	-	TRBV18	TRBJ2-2	CASRTSGNTGELFF	TGTGCCAGCCGGACTAGCGGGAACACCGGGGAGCTGTTTTTT
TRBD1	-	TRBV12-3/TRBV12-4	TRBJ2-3	CASSTGQAREYF	TGTGCCAGCAGTACTGGACAGGCGAGGGAGTATTTT
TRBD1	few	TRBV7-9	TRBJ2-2	CASSTLLIRGRSGELFF	TGTGCCAGCAGCACGCTTCTAATAAGGGGGCGCTCCGGGGAGCTGTTTTTT
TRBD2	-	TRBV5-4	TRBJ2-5	CASSYGLAGEILRETQYF	TGTGCCAGCAGCTACGGACTAGCGGGGGAGATCCTTAGAGAGACCCAGTACTTC
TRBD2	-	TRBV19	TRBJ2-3	CASSIVTSGSTDTQYF	TGTGCCAGTAGTATAGTAACTAGCGGGAGCACAGATACGCAGTATTTT
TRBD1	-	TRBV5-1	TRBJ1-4	CASSLVDRRDEKLFF	TGCGCCAGCAGCTTGGTGGACAGGAGGGATGAAAAACTGTTTTTT
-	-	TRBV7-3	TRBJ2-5	CASSLEKGSAFGETQYF	TGTGCCAGCAGCTTAGAGAAAGGTAGCGCCTTCGGAGAGACCCAGTACTTC
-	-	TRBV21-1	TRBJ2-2	CASTLTREVGDTGELFF	TGTGCCAGCACCCTAACCAGGGAGGTAGGGGACACCGGGGAGCTGTTTTTT
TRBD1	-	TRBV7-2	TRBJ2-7	CASSAATGAMGYEQYF	TGTGCCAGCAGCGCAGCGACAGGGGCCATGGGCTACGAGCAGTACTTC
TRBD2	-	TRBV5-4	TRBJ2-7	CASSFTSGRTAEQYF	TGTGCCAGCAGCTTCACTAGCGGGAGGACCGCCGAGCAGTACTTC
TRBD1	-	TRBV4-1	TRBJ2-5	CASSPGQGSYQETQYF	TGCGCCAGCAGCCCTGGACAGGGATCGTACCAAGAGACCCAGTACTTC
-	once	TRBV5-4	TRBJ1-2	CASSLAFGDGYTF	TGTGCCAGCAGCTTGGCCTTTGGAGATGGCTACACCTTC
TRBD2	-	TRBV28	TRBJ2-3	CASSLWLAGEILDTQYF	TGTGCCAGCAGTTTGTGGTTAGCGGGAGAGATTTTAGATACGCAGTATTTT
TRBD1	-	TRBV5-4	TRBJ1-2	CASSPDRGNGYTF	TGTGCCAGCAGCCCGGACAGGGGGAATGGCTACACCTTC
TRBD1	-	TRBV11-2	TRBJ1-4	CASSLGDRDYEKLFF	TGTGCCAGCAGCTTAGGGGACAGGGATTATGAAAAACTGTTTTTT
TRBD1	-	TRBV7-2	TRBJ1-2	CASSSLGTGYYGYTF	TGTGCCAGCAGTAGCCTGGGGACAGGATATTATGGCTACACCTTC
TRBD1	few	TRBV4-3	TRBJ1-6	CASSQEKGTGGSSPLHF	TGCGCCAGCAGCCAAGAAAAAGGGACAGGGGGAAGTTCACCCCTCCACTTT
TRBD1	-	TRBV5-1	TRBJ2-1	CASSWGDRGSSEQFF	TGCGCCAGCAGCTGGGGGGACAGGGGTTCGAGTGAGCAGTTCTTC